A selection of T cell receptor beta chains follows, all from one sample in a study of blood T cell repertoires in COVID-19. This table comes from immunoSEQ multiplex PCR, and its TCRdb copy is limited to in-frame clones, with some not included. Of a few hundred thousand clones listed, over 75% are singletons. Sequenced sample: peripheral blood. All receptors come from a man aged 25-40 years who had recovered from COVID-19. The CDR3 runs from the conserved cysteine through the conserved F or W. D genes are given only for firm matches. Expanded clones get a size class; other rows say once, few or many, or leave the size out.

V gene	J gene	clone size	D gene	CDR3 protein	CDR3 DNA
TRBV5-1	TRBJ2-1	NA	NA	CASSLGGGSRREQFF	TGCGCCAGCAGCTTGGGGGGGGGCTCCCGCCGTGAGCAGTTCTTC
TRBV7-8	TRBJ1-2	NA	TRBD1	CASKPSWQGAGGYTF	TGTGCCAGCAAACCTAGTTGGCAGGGGGCTGGCGGCTACACCTTC
TRBV5-5	TRBJ1-4	NA	NA	CASSAGGVREKLFF	TGTGCCAGCAGCGCCGGGGGGGTGCGGGAAAAACTGTTTTTT
TRBV4-1	TRBJ2-1	once	NA	CASSQITGLGEQFF	TGCGCCAGCAGCCAAATCACCGGACTCGGGGAGCAGTTCTTC
TRBV29-1	TRBJ2-5	NA	NA	CSGDVQGQETQYF	TGCAGCGGTGATGTACAGGGTCAAGAGACCCAGTACTTC
TRBV25-1	TRBJ2-3	NA	TRBD1	CASVLTGGAADTQYF	TGTGCCAGCGTACTAACAGGGGGCGCCGCAGATACGCAGTATTTT
TRBV9	TRBJ2-7	NA	TRBD2	CASSPSRASGGADEQYF	TGTGCCAGCAGCCCTAGTCGAGCTAGCGGGGGGGCGGACGAGCAGTACTTC
TRBV14	TRBJ1-2	NA	TRBD1	CASSRRQGHSDGYTF	TGTGCCAGCAGCCGCCGACAGGGACATTCGGATGGCTACACCTTC
TRBV6-4	TRBJ2-6	NA	NA	CASRPWGVSDSGANVLTF	TGTGCCAGCAGGCCGTGGGGGGTGTCTGATTCTGGGGCCAACGTCCTGACTTTC
TRBV5-1	TRBJ2-5	NA	TRBD1	CASSPTTTGFETQYF	TGCGCCAGCAGCCCAACTACGACAGGGTTCGAGACCCAGTACTTC
TRBV7-2	TRBJ1-1	NA	NA	CASSLIKNTEAFF	TGTGCCAGCAGCTTAATAAAAAACACTGAAGCTTTCTTT
TRBV6-6	TRBJ2-7	NA	NA	CATRTDYEQYF	TGTGCCACCCGGACAGACTACGAGCAGTACTTC
TRBV6-5	TRBJ1-2	NA	NA	CASSYIQGAGYTF	TGTGCCAGCAGCTATATACAGGGTGCGGGCTACACCTTC
TRBV27	TRBJ1-2	NA	NA	CASSLGGLNGYTF	TGTGCCAGCAGCCTGGGGGGTCTCAATGGCTACACCTTC
TRBV5-5	TRBJ1-6	NA	NA	CASSLVGAVLNSPLHF	TGTGCCAGCAGCTTGGTAGGGGCAGTACTAAATTCACCCCTCCACTTT
TRBV3-1/TRBV3-2	TRBJ1-2	NA	NA	CASSQSQGGHTLGGYTF	TGTGCCAGCAGCCAAAGCCAAGGTGGACACACCTTAGGGGGCTACACCTTC
TRBV7-3	TRBJ2-3	NA	NA	CASSLSPSDTQYF	TGTGCCAGCAGCTTAAGTCCATCAGATACGCAGTATTTT
TRBV6-5	TRBJ2-7	NA	NA	CASSYSVGRGEQYF	TGTGCCAGCAGTTACTCGGTTGGCAGGGGCGAGCAGTACTTC
TRBV5-1	TRBJ2-1	NA	NA	CASSLVGEDYNEQFF	TGCGCCAGCAGCTTGGTGGGAGAGGATTATAATGAGCAGTTCTTC
TRBV4-1	TRBJ2-7	NA	NA	CASSETGLLDEQYF	TGCGCCAGCAGCGAGACAGGTCTTTTGGACGAGCAGTACTTC
TRBV6-1	TRBJ1-5	NA	TRBD1	CASSERTGGQPQHF	TGTGCCAGCAGTGAAAGGACAGGGGGACAGCCCCAGCATTTT
TRBV7-2	TRBJ2-5	NA	TRBD2	CASSFLLAGGRAAQYF	TGTGCCAGCAGCTTCCTCCTAGCGGGGGGGCGGGCGGCCCAGTACTTC
TRBV28	TRBJ2-3	NA	NA	CASSTRAQGSKIGTQYF	TGTGCCAGCAGTACCCGGGCACAGGGCTCGAAGATTGGTACGCAGTATTTT
TRBV11-2	TRBJ2-1	NA	TRBD2	CASSTSGLPPNNEQFF	TGTGCCAGCAGCACCTCGGGACTACCCCCCAACAATGAGCAGTTCTTC
TRBV9	TRBJ2-6	NA	NA	CASSVDLRGSGANVLTF	TGTGCCAGCAGCGTAGACCTGCGGGGATCTGGGGCCAACGTCCTGACTTTC
TRBV5-1	TRBJ2-3	NA	TRBD2	CASQGLGVGDTQYF	TGCGCCAGCCAGGGACTAGGGGTGGGAGATACGCAGTATTTT
TRBV7-8	TRBJ2-7	NA	NA	CASSFRRDSYEQYF	TGTGCCAGCAGCTTCCGCAGGGACTCCTACGAGCAGTACTTC
TRBV28	TRBJ1-1	few	TRBD1	CASSFWPRGGADTEAFF	TGTGCCAGCAGTTTTTGGCCTAGAGGGGGCGCGGACACTGAAGCTTTCTTT
TRBV6-5	TRBJ1-3	NA	TRBD1	CASTPRGHGNTIYF	TGTGCCAGCACCCCCAGGGGGCATGGAAACACCATATATTTT
TRBV2	TRBJ2-1	medium-sized	NA	CAGRGTDYNEQFF	TGTGCCGGACGGGGGACGGACTACAATGAGCAGTTCTTC
TRBV7-8	TRBJ2-1	NA	NA	CASSPYQGNNEQFF	TGTGCCAGCAGCCCATACCAGGGAAACAATGAGCAGTTCTTC
TRBV11-2	TRBJ1-6	NA	NA	CASRRSRAEANSPLHF	TGTGCCAGCAGACGATCCAGAGCAGAAGCGAATTCACCCCTCCACTTT
TRBV2	TRBJ1-2	NA	TRBD1	CASRDPGQGYGYTF	TGTGCCAGCAGGGATCCGGGACAGGGCTATGGCTACACCTTC
TRBV9	TRBJ1-3	NA	TRBD1	CASSPGQGGADTIYF	TGTGCCAGCAGCCCGGGACAGGGGGGCGCAGACACCATATATTTT
TRBV10-3	TRBJ2-5	NA	TRBD2	CATLFERGGPETQYF	TGTGCCACCCTTTTCGAGCGGGGGGGCCCCGAGACCCAGTACTTC
TRBV5-6	TRBJ1-1	NA	TRBD1	CASSLGTGGGTEAFF	TGTGCCAGCAGCTTGGGAACAGGGGGAGGGACTGAAGCTTTCTTT
TRBV3-1/TRBV3-2	TRBJ2-5	NA	NA	CASSRLGLQETQYF	TGTGCCAGCAGCCGACTAGGGCTACAAGAGACCCAGTACTTC
TRBV5-8	TRBJ2-3	NA	NA	CASSDGLTRLSTQYF	TGTGCCAGCAGTGACGGACTTACCAGATTGAGTACGCAGTATTTT
TRBV5-4	TRBJ2-2	NA	NA	CASSFRGVGELFF	TGTGCCAGCAGCTTCCGGGGAGTGGGGGAGCTGTTTTTT
TRBV19	TRBJ1-2	NA	TRBD1	CASSRDRNYGYTF	TGTGCCAGTTCTCGGGACAGGAACTATGGCTACACCTTC
TRBV7-8	TRBJ2-7	NA	TRBD2	CASSLALAGAREQYF	TGTGCCAGCAGCTTAGCGCTAGCGGGGGCTCGGGAGCAGTACTTC
TRBV5-1	TRBJ1-1	few	TRBD1	CASSLAGTDKNTEAFF	TGCGCCAGCAGCTTGGCCGGGACAGACAAGAACACTGAAGCTTTCTTT
TRBV3-1/TRBV3-2	TRBJ2-7	NA	NA	CASSEGLQNYEQYF	TGTGCCAGCAGCGAAGGACTCCAAAACTACGAGCAGTACTTC
TRBV7-2	TRBJ2-3	NA	TRBD2	CASSAYGGAGTDTQYF	TGTGCCAGCAGCGCATACGGGGGGGCAGGCACAGATACGCAGTATTTT
TRBV5-1	TRBJ2-7	once	NA	CASREQYEQYF	TGCGCCAGCAGGGAACAGTACGAGCAGTACTTC
TRBV11-2	TRBJ2-7	NA	NA	CASSEAYEQYF	TGTGCCAGCAGCGAGGCCTACGAGCAGTACTTC
TRBV10-1	TRBJ1-6	few	TRBD1	CASGSGQGSSPLHF	TGCGCCAGCGGTTCAGGACAGGGAAGTTCACCCCTCCACTTT
TRBV13	TRBJ2-1	few	TRBD1	CASSLGTGVGNEQFF	TGTGCCAGCAGCCTCGGGACAGGGGTGGGTAATGAGCAGTTCTTC
TRBV19	TRBJ1-6	NA	TRBD1	CASNSPPGQPNSPLHF	TGTGCCAGTAATAGTCCCCCGGGACAGCCCAATTCACCCCTCCACTTT
TRBV5-1	TRBJ1-1	NA	TRBD1	CASSAPPGQGALNTEAFF	TGCGCCAGCAGCGCTCCTCCGGGACAGGGGGCGTTGAACACTGAAGCTTTCTTT
TRBV6-5	TRBJ1-4	NA	NA	CASTPGLGIGEKLFF	TGTGCCAGCACCCCAGGGTTGGGGATTGGAGAAAAACTGTTTTTT
TRBV14	TRBJ2-5	NA	TRBD1	CASSPGQGARYQETQYF	TGTGCCAGCAGCCCGGGACAGGGGGCGAGGTACCAAGAGACCCAGTACTTC
TRBV4-2	TRBJ2-5	NA	NA	CASSQEHGLGATETQYF	TGTGCCAGCAGCCAAGAGCACGGTTTAGGGGCTACAGAGACCCAGTACTTC
TRBV20-1	TRBJ2-5	NA	NA	CSASRTGGGQYF	TGCAGTGCTAGTCGGACGGGGGGCGGCCAGTACTTC
TRBV15	TRBJ2-4	NA	NA	CATSRDLAKNIQYF	TGTGCCACCAGCAGAGACTTAGCCAAAAACATTCAGTACTTC
TRBV29-1	TRBJ2-3	NA	TRBD1	CSVRTGWSSDTQYF	TGCAGCGTACGGACAGGGTGGTCCTCAGATACGCAGTATTTT